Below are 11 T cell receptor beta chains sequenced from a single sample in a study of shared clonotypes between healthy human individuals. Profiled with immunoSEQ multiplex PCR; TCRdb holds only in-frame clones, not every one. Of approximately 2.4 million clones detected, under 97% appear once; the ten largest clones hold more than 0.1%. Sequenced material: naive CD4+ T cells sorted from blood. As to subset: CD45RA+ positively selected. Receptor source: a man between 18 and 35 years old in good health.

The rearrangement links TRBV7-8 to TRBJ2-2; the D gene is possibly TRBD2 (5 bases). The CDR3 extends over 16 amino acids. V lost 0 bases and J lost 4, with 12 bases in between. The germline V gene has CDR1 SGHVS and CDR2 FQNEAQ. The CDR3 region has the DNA TGTGCCAGCAGCTTAGCCCCAAGCGGAGCCACCGGGGAGCTGTTTTTT. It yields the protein CASSLAPSGATGELFF.

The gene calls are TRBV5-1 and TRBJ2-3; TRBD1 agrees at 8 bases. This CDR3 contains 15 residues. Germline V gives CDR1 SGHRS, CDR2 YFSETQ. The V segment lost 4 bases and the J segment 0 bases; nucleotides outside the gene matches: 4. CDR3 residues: CASSAGQVSTDTQYF. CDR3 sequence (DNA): TGCGCCAGCAGCGCGGGACAGGTTAGCACAGATACGCAGTATTTT.

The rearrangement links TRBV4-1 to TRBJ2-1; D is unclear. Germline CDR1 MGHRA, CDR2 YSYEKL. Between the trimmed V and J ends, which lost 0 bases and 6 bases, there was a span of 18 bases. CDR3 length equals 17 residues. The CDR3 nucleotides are TGCGCCAGCAGCCAAGATATGCAGGCCACGAGCTTCAATGAGCAGTTCTTC. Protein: CASSQDMQATSFNEQFF.

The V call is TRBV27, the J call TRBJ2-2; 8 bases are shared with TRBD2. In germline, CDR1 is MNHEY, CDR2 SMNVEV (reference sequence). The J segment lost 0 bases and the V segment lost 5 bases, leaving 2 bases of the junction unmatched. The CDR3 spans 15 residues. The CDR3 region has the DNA TGTGCCAGCAGTCTAGCGGGCCCGAACACCGGGGAGCTGTTTTTT. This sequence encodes CASSLAGPNTGELFF.

This CDR3 is CASSFPGILYGYTF. DNA for the CDR3: TGTGCCAGCAGCTTTCCCGGGATACTCTATGGCTACACCTTC. This sequence joins TRBV7-2 and TRBJ1-2, with D uncertain. The CDR3 runs 14 residues. Germline assignment: CDR1 SGHTA and CDR2 FQGNSA. The V end was cut by 3 bases, the J end by 4 bases, with 12 bases between.

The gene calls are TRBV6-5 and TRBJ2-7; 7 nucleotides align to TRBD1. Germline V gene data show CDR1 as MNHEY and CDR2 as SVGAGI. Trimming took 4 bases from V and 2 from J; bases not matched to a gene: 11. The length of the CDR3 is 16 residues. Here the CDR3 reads CASSLSGGAITYEQYF. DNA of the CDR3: TGTGCCAGCAGTTTATCAGGGGGTGCGATTACCTACGAGCAGTACTTC.

CDR3 sequence reads: CASSQSPGGETQYF. CDR3 DNA sequence: TGCGCCAGCAGTCAATCTCCGGGTGGTGAGACCCAGTACTTC. The J gene is TRBJ2-5, the V gene TRBV23-1; no firm D call. TRBV23-1 has ORF status, its function being uncertain. This CDR3 comprises 14 residues. Trimming pared 0 bases from V and 5 bases from J, leaving 10 bases between.

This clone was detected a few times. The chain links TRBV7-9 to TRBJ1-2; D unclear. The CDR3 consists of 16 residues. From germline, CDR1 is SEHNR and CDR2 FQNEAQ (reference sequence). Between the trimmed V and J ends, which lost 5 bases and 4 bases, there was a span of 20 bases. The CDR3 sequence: CASSPRAPRMGYGYTF. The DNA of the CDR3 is TGTGCCAGCAGCCCCCGGGCCCCCCGGATGGGCTATGGCTACACCTTC. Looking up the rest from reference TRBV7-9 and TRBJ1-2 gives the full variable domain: DTGVSQNPRHKITKRGQNVTFRCDPISEHNRLYWYRQTLGQGPEFLTYFQNEAQLEKSRLLSDRFSAERPKGSFSTLEIQRTEQGDSAMYLCASSPRAPRMGYGYTFGSGTRLTVV.

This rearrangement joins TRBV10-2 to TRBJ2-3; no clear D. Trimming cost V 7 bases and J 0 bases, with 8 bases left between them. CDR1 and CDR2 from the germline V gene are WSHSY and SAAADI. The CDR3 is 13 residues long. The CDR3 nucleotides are TGCGCCAGCACCCCCCCCAGCACAGATACGCAGTATTTT. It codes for CASTPPSTDTQYF.

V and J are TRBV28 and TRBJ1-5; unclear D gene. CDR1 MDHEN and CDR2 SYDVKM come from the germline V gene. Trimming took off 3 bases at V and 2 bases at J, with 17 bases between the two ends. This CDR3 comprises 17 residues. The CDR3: CASSFLGGLSGNQPQHF. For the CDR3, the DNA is TGTGCCAGCAGTTTCCTTGGAGGCCTTAGCGGCAATCAGCCCCAGCATTTT.

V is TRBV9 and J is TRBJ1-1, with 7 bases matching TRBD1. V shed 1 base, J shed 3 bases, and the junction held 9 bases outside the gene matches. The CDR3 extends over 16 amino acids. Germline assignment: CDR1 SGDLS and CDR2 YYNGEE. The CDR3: CASSVSPSGQDTEAFF. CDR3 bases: TGTGCCAGCAGCGTAAGCCCATCAGGACAGGACACTGAAGCTTTCTTT.